This is a list of T cell receptor beta chains from one sample in a study of cytomegalovirus exposure and HLA in healthy donors. Method: immunoSEQ multiplex PCR; TCRdb's copy keeps in-frame clones and lacks some. Of some 100,000 clones listed, less than 80% are singletons. The material sequenced was PBMCs. The receptors derive from a woman aged 50 to 60 in good health and CMV-seropositive. Both conserved end residues are part of each CDR3. The D gene is left open where the match is weak. Only some rows state a clone size, as once, few, many or a class for expanded clones.

size	V	J	D	CDR3	DNA
NA	TRBV9	TRBJ2-1	TRBD1	CASGRTATGGHEQFF	TGTGCCAGCGGGCGGACCGCAACAGGGGGCCATGAGCAGTTCTTC
NA	TRBV10-3	TRBJ2-7	TRBD1	CAISEPGTGFYEQYF	TGTGCCATCAGTGAGCCCGGGACAGGGTTCTACGAGCAGTACTTC
NA	TRBV18	TRBJ1-2	TRBD1	CASSPRDRDYGYTF	TGTGCCAGCTCACCACGTGACAGGGACTATGGCTACACCTTC
NA	TRBV4-1	TRBJ1-2	NA	CASSQASYGYTF	TGCGCCAGCAGCCAAGCATCCTATGGCTACACCTTC
NA	TRBV5-1	TRBJ2-1	TRBD2	CASSSALLAGVLNEQFF	TGCGCCAGCAGCTCCGCCCTACTAGCGGGAGTTCTCAATGAGCAGTTCTTC
NA	TRBV15	TRBJ2-7	TRBD2	CATSREGSGYYSYEQYF	TGTGCCACCAGCAGAGAGGGTAGCGGGTACTACTCCTACGAGCAGTACTTC
once	TRBV11-2	TRBJ1-1	TRBD1	CASSLPGGTEAFF	TGTGCCAGCAGCTTACCAGGGGGCACTGAAGCTTTCTTT
NA	TRBV18	TRBJ2-7	TRBD2	CASSPSGGLNEQYF	TGTGCCAGCTCACCGTCGGGGGGATTAAACGAGCAGTACTTC
NA	TRBV28	TRBJ1-2	NA	CASGGAGNYGYTF	TGTGCCAGCGGTGGGGCGGGGAACTATGGCTACACCTTC
NA	TRBV6-5	TRBJ2-7	NA	CASSVAVSSYEQYF	TGTGCCAGCAGTGTAGCGGTGAGCTCCTACGAGCAGTACTTC
NA	TRBV7-2	TRBJ1-1	NA	CASSLTRQAENTEAFF	TGTGCCAGCAGCTTAACGAGACAGGCTGAGAACACTGAAGCTTTCTTT
NA	TRBV18	TRBJ2-2	NA	CASSKRESSGELFF	TGTGCCAGCTCGAAACGAGAGAGCTCCGGGGAGCTGTTTTTT
NA	TRBV18	TRBJ1-6	NA	CASSPGNSPLHF	TGTGCCAGCTCACCAGGCAATTCACCCCTCCACTTT
few	TRBV30	TRBJ1-6	NA	CAWSVSRVGESPLHF	TGTGCCTGGAGTGTAAGTAGGGTCGGGGAGTCACCCCTCCACTTT